The clone carrying this T cell receptor (beta chain) was observed a handful of times. Its matching antigen is unknown. This entry comes from a study of beta chain features in type 1 diabetes. The isolated RNA, all of it, was reverse transcribed, so expressed TCRB transcripts were what got sequenced. Sequenced by immunoSEQ multiplex PCR; TCRdb stores in-frame clones only, minus some. The table includes around 40,000 clones, 66% detected once. The CDR3 sequence is 12 residues long. The germline V and J ends were trimmed by 4 bases and 7 bases, with 7 bases remaining between them. Germline CDR1 LNHDA, CDR2 SQIVND (reference sequence). CD4+ cells of the naive, central memory, regulatory and stem cell-like memory types were sorted via CD45RO/CCR7/CD25/CD127/CD95/CD27. Study-wide findings and caveats: Among patients with Type 1 diabetes, TCRB CDR3s were moderately but significantly shorter in every one of the four CD4+ subsets.

The TCR comes from a woman aged 18-29 years with type 1 diabetes. Sequenced: Tregs from blood. The chain links TRBV19 to TRBJ2-2; no clear D. The CDR3 sequence: CASSTRVGELFF. For the CDR3, the DNA is TGTGCCAGTAGTACTCGGGTCGGGGAGCTGTTTTTT.